Below, 23 T cell receptor beta chains from the same sample are listed, as sequenced in a study of CD8+ T cells in alopecia areata. The treatment denotes: oral pan-JAK inhibitor, 5-10 mg twice daily. Following RNA extraction, reverse transcription yielded cDNA that acted as the sequencing template. TCRdb's copy holds only in-frame clones and misses some; the assay was immunoSEQ multiplex PCR. Found here are fewer than 350,000 clones, 58% of them singletons; the top ten hold approximately 1.7%. This material consisted of CD4+ T cells sorted from blood, taken at week 24, from a patient treated with tofacitinib. These receptors came from a human donor with alopecia areata.

This clone is labeled medium-sized. V is TRBV7-2 and J is TRBJ2-3, with D hard to call. CDR3 length: 13 amino acids. Germline V gene sequence: CDR1 SGHTA, CDR2 FQGNSA. With 4 bases removed from V and 4 bases from J, the gap between germline ends came to 9 bases. For the CDR3, the DNA is TGTGCCAGCAGCTCCTCTCGGGCAGATACGCAGTATTTT. Residues: CASSSSRADTQYF.

This rearrangement joins TRBV30 to TRBJ2-3; D unclear. The CDR3 is made up of 13 amino acids. CDR1 is GTSNPN, CDR2 SVGIG, per germline (reference sequence). With 1 base removed from V and 4 bases from J, the gap between germline ends came to 9 bases. This CDR3 is CAWSDGVSDTQYF. CDR3 bases: TGTGCCTGGAGTGACGGAGTTTCAGATACGCAGTATTTT.

This clone has more than one count but fewer than ten. For the CDR3, the DNA is TGTGCCACCAGCACCTTACCAACAGATACGCAGTATTTT. As protein: CATSTLPTDTQYF. The rearrangement joins TRBV15 to TRBJ2-3; D remains ambiguous. The ends were cut back, 4 bases at V and 3 bases at J, with 8 bases in the middle. CDR1 and CDR2 from the germline V gene are LNHNV and YYDKDF (reference sequence). The length of the CDR3 is 13 residues.

The chain combines TRBV30 with TRBJ2-5; TRBD2 agrees at 9 bases. J lost 0 bases, V lost 1 base, and 3 bases had no gene match. Germline CDR1 and CDR2: GTSNPN and SVGIG (reference sequence). CDR3 size: 15 residues. The CDR3 coding sequence is TGTGCCTGGAGTGAAGCGGGGGGAAACCAAGAGACCCAGTACTTC. Translating it yields CAWSEAGGNQETQYF.

The chain has TRBV7-2 and TRBJ1-4, with D perhaps matching TRBD1 (5 bases). Trimming removed 5 bases from V and 3 bases from J, with 13 bases in between. CDR3 size: 15 residues. Germline-derived CDR1 and CDR2 are SGHTA and FQGNSA. CDR3 in DNA: TGTGCCAGCAGCCCCACCGGGACGGCTAATGAAAAACTGTTTTTT. This translates into CASSPTGTANEKLFF.

This clone was counted once. Other DNA sequences in this specimen translate into the identical CDR3. This chain connects TRBV30 to TRBJ1-1; D unclear. The germline V gene has CDR1 GTSNPN and CDR2 SVGIG (reference sequence). The CDR3 is 12 residues long. V lost 3 bases and J 0 bases, leaving 5 bases between the germline ends. CDR3 coding DNA: TGTGCCTGGAGGCCAATGAACACTGAAGCTTTCTTT. Its translation is CAWRPMNTEAFF.

This clone was detected a few times. This specimen includes other DNA sequences encoding the same CDR3. The rearrangement links TRBV7-9 to TRBJ2-5; D is possibly TRBD1 or TRBD2 (6 bases each). In germline, CDR1 is SEHNR, CDR2 FQNEAQ (reference sequence). V gave up 4 bases and J gave up 5 bases, with 8 bases separating them. CDR3 length: 12 amino acids. CDR3 region: CASSSGAETQYF. DNA of the CDR3: TGTGCCAGCAGCTCGGGGGCGGAGACCCAGTACTTC.

CDR3 sequence reads: CASSSATGVNSPLHF. The CDR3 coding sequence is TGTGCCAGCAGCTCGGCTACAGGGGTCAATTCACCCCTCCACTTT. The chain has TRBV7-9 and TRBJ1-6, with 7 bases fitting TRBD1. V dropped 4 bases and J dropped 7; count of bases not matched to a gene: 7. Germline V CDR1 and CDR2: SEHNR, FQNEAQ (reference sequence). This CDR3 contains 15 residues.

At least ten counts were recorded for this clone. The junction differs from germline at one of its ends, possibly a read error. V usage is TRBV10-3 and J usage is TRBJ2-7; D uncertain. CDR3 length: 16 residues. Germline CDR1 is ENHRY and CDR2 is SYGVKD. CDR3 DNA: TGTGCCAGCAGTGATCCGGTCGGGTGGAACACCTACGAGCAGTACTTC. Protein sequence: CASSDPVGWNTYEQYF.

This sequence joins TRBV2 and TRBJ2-5, with TRBD1 matching 7 bases. Germline lookup yields CDR1 SNHLY and CDR2 FYNNEI. This CDR3 comprises 13 residues. Trimming removed 8 bases from V and 1 base from J; junction bases left unmatched: 4. CDR3 DNA sequence: TGTGCCAGCGATCAGGGGGTCCAAGAGACCCAGTACTTC. Translation: CASDQGVQETQYF.

The chain employs TRBV28 and TRBJ1-1; unclear D gene. Germline V lookup: CDR1 MDHEN, CDR2 SYDVKM. CDR3 length: 14 residues. Trimming left V 4 bases short and J 1 base short, with 10 bases between. CDR3 DNA: TGTGCCAGCAGTTCGGGTTCCACGAACACTGAAGCTTTCTTT. Its translation: CASSSGSTNTEAFF.

The gene calls are TRBV9 and TRBJ2-5, with a possible D match to TRBD1 (6 bases). Germline V gene lookup returns CDR1 SGDLS and CDR2 YYNGEE. V was cut by 3 bases and J by 5 bases, with 17 bases left in between. The CDR3 contains 15 residues. The CDR3 region is CASSALQGIGETQYF. CDR3 nucleotide sequence: TGTGCCAGCAGCGCCCTACAGGGAATTGGGGAGACCCAGTACTTC.

The J gene is TRBJ1-2, the V gene TRBV4-2, with 10 bases fitting TRBD1. CDR1 is LGHNA and CDR2 is YNFKEQ in the germline V gene. Trimming removed 4 bases from V and 3 bases from J; junction bases left unmatched: 8. The CDR3 has 16 amino acids. The CDR3 loop is CASSREGQGLDYGYTF. In nucleotides, the CDR3 is TGTGCCAGCAGCCGGGAGGGACAGGGGTTAGACTATGGCTACACCTTC.

Notes on this clone: Other nucleotide sequences from this sample produce the same CDR3. This chain joins TRBV5-1 and TRBJ1-5; a weak D match, TRBD1 (5 bases). V dropped 4 bases and J dropped 4 bases, with 9 bases sitting between them. CDR3 length: 13 amino acids. The germline CDR1 and CDR2 sequences are SGHRS and YFSETQ. CDR3 sequence: CASSPTGNQPQHF. The CDR3 bases are TGCGCCAGCAGCCCCACAGGAAATCAGCCCCAGCATTTT.

Concerning this clone itself: Distinct nucleotide sequences in the sample also encode this CDR3. The V and J genes are TRBV30 and TRBJ2-4, with D perhaps matching TRBD2 (5 bases). Germline assignment: CDR1 GTSNPN and CDR2 SVGIG (reference sequence). Trimming pared 0 bases from V and 0 bases from J, leaving 9 bases between. CDR3 size: 15 residues. This CDR3 reads CAWSVGRGAKNIQYF. The CDR3 region has the DNA TGTGCCTGGAGTGTTGGACGGGGAGCCAAAAACATTCAGTACTTC.

V and J are TRBV4-3 and TRBJ2-7; D is unresolved. V was trimmed by 4 bases and J by 6 bases, leaving 13 bases between them. Germline CDR1 LGHNA, CDR2 YSLEER. The CDR3 is made up of 13 amino acids. In DNA, the CDR3 is TGCGCCAGCAGCCTAACACGGTCTGGCGAGCAGTACTTC. Residues: CASSLTRSGEQYF.

This chain connects TRBV27 to TRBJ2-7; 7 bases match TRBD1. CDR1 MNHEY and CDR2 SMNVEV come from the germline V gene (reference sequence). This CDR3 is 16 amino acids long. Trimming took 4 bases from V and 3 from J; bases not matched to a gene: 12. CDR3: CASSSLWDSSGYEQYF. The DNA of the CDR3 is TGTGCCAGCAGTTCCCTCTGGGACAGTTCGGGCTACGAGCAGTACTTC.

J is TRBJ2-4 and V is TRBV20-1, with D unclear. CDR3 length equals 11 residues. Germline loops: CDR1 DFQATT, CDR2 SNEGSKA (reference sequence). The CDR3 DNA is TGCAGCGCCTCCACCAAAAACATTCAGTACTTC. Amino acid sequence: CSASTKNIQYF.

The chain is built from TRBV29-1 and TRBJ2-7, with TRBD2 matching 12 bases. With 4 bases clipped from V and 0 bases from J, the junction kept 7 bases outside the gene matches. Germline CDR1 SQVTM, CDR2 ANQGSEA. The CDR3 loop spans 16 amino acids. The CDR3 protein is CSVVRLAGDRSYEQYF. In DNA, the CDR3 is TGCAGCGTTGTGAGACTAGCGGGGGACCGCTCCTACGAGCAGTACTTC.

V is TRBV30 and J is TRBJ2-7; TRBD1 matches 9 bases. Germline CDR1 GTSNPN, CDR2 SVGIG (reference sequence). The CDR3 is 14 amino acids. With V trimmed by 2 bases and J by 4 bases, 6 bases remained unmatched. CDR3 amino acids: CAWSPGTGKYEQYF. The CDR3, as DNA: TGTGCCTGGAGTCCCGGGACAGGGAAGTACGAGCAGTACTTC.

The V gene is TRBV27, the J gene TRBJ2-7; 7 nucleotides agree with TRBD2. Losses at the gene ends were 6 bases for V and 3 bases for J; bases not matched to a gene: 5. The CDR3 totals 13 residues. The germline gives CDR1 MNHEY, CDR2 SMNVEV (reference sequence). CDR3 amino acids: CASSMGGDYEQYF. CDR3 DNA: TGTGCCAGCAGCATGGGGGGGGACTACGAGCAGTACTTC.

CDR3 in DNA: TGTGCCAGCAGCCACCCAACTTACAATGAGCAGTTCTTC. Protein product: CASSHPTYNEQFF. The chain links TRBV4-2 to TRBJ2-1; D is ambiguous. This CDR3 comprises 13 residues. The V gene lost 3 bases and the J gene lost 4 bases, with 7 bases spanning the gap. CDR1 is LGHNA, CDR2 YNFKEQ, per germline.

The chain couples TRBV4-1 to TRBJ2-6; D is ambiguous. The V gene's germline CDR1 is MGHRA and CDR2 YSYEKL. V was clipped by 1 base and J by 0 bases, with 10 bases between them. The CDR3 is made up of 17 amino acids. The CDR3 reads CASSQGMVRSGANVLTF. The CDR3 nucleotides are TGCGCCAGCAGCCAAGGGATGGTTCGCTCTGGGGCCAACGTCCTGACTTTC.